A single sample is the source of the 24 T cell receptor beta chains below, sequenced in a study of immune characterization of retroperitoneal liposarcoma (dated by TCRdb to about 2019). The library was built by means of PCR. The run used a NextSeq 500. Clones were called with MiXCR by TCRdb after fastp trimmed the public reads at Q25, and only in-frame beta chains were retained. Entries are consolidated by CDR3 protein sequence, retaining the most common genes and DNA. This sample gives approximately 11,000 distinct CDR3 sequences in total; about a quarter of them show up just once. Just under 8.5% of the sample is in the top ten clones. The sequenced material came from tumor tissue. The receptors shown here come from a male donor with retroperitoneal liposarcoma.

The V and J genes are TRBV10-2 and TRBJ1-2; 11 bases agree with TRBD1. Germline-derived CDR1 and CDR2 are WSHSY and SAAADI. The CDR3 is 13 amino acids. The trim removed 6 bases at V and 5 bases at J, leaving 2 bases unmatched. CDR3: CASRRDRGYGYTF. CDR3 in DNA: TGCGCCAGCAGGAGGGACAGGGGGTATGGCTACACCTTC.

This clonotype is classed as medium-sized. The chain couples TRBV6-1 to TRBJ2-5, with 9 bases aligning to TRBD1. This CDR3 contains 14 residues. Germline loops: CDR1 MNHNS, CDR2 SASEGT. J gave up 3 bases and V 6 bases, and 5 bases lay outside the gene matches. This chain's CDR3 is CASRLQGAKETQYF. Written as DNA, the CDR3 is TGTGCCAGCAGACTACAGGGGGCCAAAGAGACCCAGTACTTC.

This clonotype was counted between two and nine times. Likely a read error: the CDR3 ends without its conserved phenylalanine or tryptophan. The CDR3 here is CASSFSTGSSYEQFC. The DNA of the CDR3 is TGTGCCAGCAGCTTTTCGACAGGGAGCTCCTACGAGCAGTTCTGC. This rearrangement joins TRBV11-2 to TRBJ2-1; the match to TRBD1 covers 7 bases. V shed 3 bases, J shed 10 bases, and the junction held 12 bases outside the gene matches. CDR3 length: 15 residues. The germline CDR1 and CDR2 sequences are SGHAT and FQNNGV.

A few counts support this clonotype. The V gene is TRBV6-6, the J gene TRBJ2-7, with 7 bases identical to TRBD1. Trimming removed 5 bases from V and 0 bases from J; junction bases left unmatched: 7. CDR3 size: 15 residues. Germline V CDR1 and CDR2: MNHNY, SVGAGI (reference sequence). CDR3 DNA: TGTGCCAGCAGTCATCAGACAGGGATCTCCTACGAGCAGTACTTC. Protein sequence: CASSHQTGISYEQYF.

A few counts support this clonotype. The rearrangement uses TRBV12-3 or TRBV12-4 and TRBJ2-2, with TRBD2 identical over 7 bases. The CDR3 covers 14 residues. Trimming removed 0 bases from V and 5 bases from J; junction bases left unmatched: 0. CDR3 amino acids: CASSLAGGTGELFF. The CDR3 nucleotides are TGTGCCAGCAGTTTAGCGGGAGGGACCGGGGAGCTGTTTTTT.

This clonotype is labeled medium-sized. This sequence joins TRBV27 and TRBJ2-2; D is ambiguous. Trimming stripped 3 bases from V and 4 bases from J, with 15 bases between. This CDR3 is 16 amino acids long. Germline V lookup: CDR1 MNHEY, CDR2 SMNVEV (reference sequence). CDR3 sequence (DNA): TGTGCCAGCAGTTTGCTATTCGGATCGGGCACCGGGGAGCTGTTTTTT. Residues: CASSLLFGSGTGELFF.

This clonotype was detected many times. V and J are TRBV25-1 and TRBJ2-3, with a possible D match to TRBD1 (6 bases). There are 13 residues in the CDR3. The V gene's germline CDR1 is MGHDK and CDR2 SYGVNS. Trimming shortened V by 5 bases and J by 4 bases, and 10 bases separated the two germline ends. The CDR3 is CASSKAGADTQYF. In nucleotides, the CDR3 is TGTGCCAGCAGTAAGGCAGGGGCAGATACGCAGTATTTT.

This clonotype is judged medium-sized (0.01 to 0.1%). The chain combines TRBV7-2 with TRBJ2-1, with TRBD2 identical over 7 bases. Per germline, CDR1 SGHTA and CDR2 FQGNSA. Unmatched junction bases numbered 16, after V lost 1 base and J lost 13 bases. The CDR3 runs to 16 residues. The CDR3 nucleotides are TGTGCCAGCAGCTTAGATGCCACCACCTCGCGGGAGACCCAGTTCTTC. Translated, it gives CASSLDATTSRETQFF. Using reference TRBV7-2 and TRBJ2-1 for the parts outside the CDR3, the full variable domain is GAGVSQSPSNKVTEKGKDVELRCDPISGHTALYWYRQSLGQGLEFLIYFQGNSAPDKSGLPSDRFSAERTGGSVSTLTIQRTQQEDSAVYLCASSLDATTSRETQFFGPGTRLTVL.

Here the CDR3 reads CASSYWRGKGDNEQFF. The CDR3 nucleotides read TGTGCCAGCAGTTACTGGCGGGGAAAGGGGGACAATGAGCAGTTCTTC. The chain employs TRBV6-6 and TRBJ2-1, with D tentatively TRBD1 or TRBD2 (6 bases each). V was trimmed by 1 base and J by 5 bases, leaving 15 bases between them. The CDR3 contains 16 residues. Germline V lookup: CDR1 MNHNY, CDR2 SVGAGI (reference sequence).

This clonotype was seen only a few times. This rearrangement joins TRBV12-5 to TRBJ2-6; TRBD2 matches 8 bases. Germline trimming cut 2 bases from V and 0 bases from J; bases unmatched to any gene: 9. This CDR3 has 19 residues. Germline CDR1 LGHNT, CDR2 FRNRAP. Here the CDR3 reads CASGLRHGTRSSGANVLTF. DNA for the CDR3: TGTGCTAGTGGTTTGAGACACGGGACTAGGTCCTCTGGGGCCAACGTCCTGACTTTC.

As to this clonotype: At one end, the junction sequence differs from germline, possibly due to a read error. The rearrangement uses TRBV6-2 or TRBV6-3 and TRBJ1-6; maybe TRBD1 (6 bases). CDR3 length: 13 amino acids. Germline V gene sequence: CDR1 MNHEY, CDR2 SVGEGT. This CDR3 reads CAVKWAGEYEQYF. DNA for the CDR3: TGTGCCGTTAAATGGGCAGGGGAGTACGAGCAGTACTTT.

This chain links TRBV12-3 or TRBV12-4 with TRBJ2-3, with 10 bases that match TRBD2. V lost 8 bases, J lost 4 bases, and 3 bases stayed unmatched. The CDR3 has 13 residues. CDR3 nucleotides: TGTGCCAGCGGGGGGACTAGCGCAGATACGCAGTATTTT. Encoded protein: CASGGTSADTQYF.

This chain joins TRBV24-1 and TRBJ2-5; 8 bases are shared with TRBD1. The CDR3 contains 14 residues. The V and J ends lost 3 bases and 5 bases, in that order; junction bases with no gene match: 4. Looked up from germline, CDR1 is KGHDR and CDR2 is SFDVKD. This CDR3 is CATSDQDRAETQYF. The CDR3 nucleotides are TGTGCCACCAGTGATCAGGACAGGGCGGAGACCCAGTACTTC.

The chain employs TRBV6-5 and TRBJ2-1; 13 bases agree with TRBD2. The DNA end is a closer match to TRBJ2-7, so the J assignment may be wrong. The germline gives CDR1 MNHEY, CDR2 SVGAGI. This CDR3 comprises 17 residues. CDR3 region: CASRSGTSGKYVDEQYF. In nucleotides, the CDR3 is TGTGCCAGCAGGTCCGGGACTAGCGGGAAGTATGTGGATGAGCAGTACTTC.

This clonotype showed up just a few times. The V call is TRBV5-3, the J call TRBJ1-5; D is undetermined. TRBV5-3 is classed as an ORF, of uncertain function. CDR3 length: 14 residues. Trimming removed 8 bases at V and 1 base at J, with 13 bases between. The CDR3 reads CASSPNRSNQPQHF. CDR3 nucleotide sequence: TGTGCCAGCAGCCCGAATCGGAGCAATCAGCCCCAGCATTTT.

This clonotype is medium-sized by share. The rearrangement joins TRBV7-9 to TRBJ2-1; D not resolved. Germline values: CDR1 SEHNR, CDR2 FQNEAQ (reference sequence). V was clipped by 5 bases and J by 10 bases, with 9 bases between them. The CDR3 length is 11 residues. CDR3 loop: CASSPLYEQFF. CDR3 coding DNA: TGTGCCAGCAGCCCCCTCTACGAGCAGTTCTTC.

There are many counts of this clonotype. The rearrangement joins TRBV7-2 to TRBJ2-3; 9 bases map to TRBD2. With V trimmed by 4 bases and J by 6 bases, 14 bases remained unmatched. Germline V CDR1 and CDR2: SGHTA, FQGNSA. This CDR3 is 17 amino acids long. The CDR3 spells CASSSVGAGLAGDTQYF. In DNA, the CDR3 is TGTGCCAGCAGCTCCGTTGGGGCGGGACTAGCAGGGGATACGCAGTATTTT. The whole variable domain, remainder taken from reference TRBV7-2 and TRBJ2-3, is GAGVSQSPSNKVTEKGKDVELRCDPISGHTALYWYRQSLGQGLEFLIYFQGNSAPDKSGLPSDRFSAERTGGSVSTLTIQRTQQEDSAVYLCASSSVGAGLAGDTQYFGPGTRLTVL.

This clonotype is medium-sized in the sample. This chain uses TRBV7-2 with TRBJ2-5, with D possibly TRBD2 on 6 matching bases. Trimming pared 3 bases from V and 9 bases from J, leaving 11 bases between. CDR1 is SGHTA, CDR2 FQGNSA, per germline. The CDR3 has 12 amino acids. Here the CDR3 reads CASSFHREAQYF. DNA of the CDR3: TGTGCCAGCAGCTTTCATAGGGAGGCCCAGTACTTC.

A single count supports this clonotype. A read error is possible here, since a much larger clone lies one base away. This chain connects TRBV10-2 to TRBJ2-3; TRBD2 matches 13 bases. The J call may not be correct, given that the DNA end is closer to TRBJ2-1. CDR3 length: 15 amino acids. Germline CDR1 WSHSY, CDR2 SAAADI. As DNA, the CDR3 is TGCGCCAGCAGAGTTAGGACTAGCGGGAGCAATGGGCAGTTCTTC. Translation: CASRVRTSGSNGQFF.

This clonotype appeared many times. The V gene is TRBV11-2, the J gene TRBJ2-1, with 10 bases lining up with TRBD1. The end of the DNA is better explained by TRBJ2-7, so the J call may be wrong. The V gene's germline CDR1 is SGHAT and CDR2 FQNNGV. CDR3 length: 16 amino acids. The CDR3, as DNA: TGTGCCAGCAGCTTAGAGTGGACAGGGGGTCGGAGTGAGCAGTACTTC. This sequence encodes CASSLEWTGGRSEQYF.

This chain joins TRBV27 and TRBJ2-1; a possible D gene is TRBD2 (5 bases). Matching the DNA end better, TRBJ2-7 makes the J call doubtful. The CDR3 is 15 residues long. In germline, CDR1 is MNHEY, CDR2 SMNVEV (reference sequence). CDR3 coding DNA: TGTGCCAGCAGTCTCACTCCTGGACTTAACTACGAGCAGTACTTC. Translated, it gives CASSLTPGLNYEQYF.

This chain connects TRBV7-2 to TRBJ2-1, with 8 positions matching TRBD1. Matching the DNA end better, TRBJ2-7 makes the J call doubtful. Germline values: CDR1 SGHTA, CDR2 FQGNSA. This CDR3 has 15 amino acids. The CDR3, as DNA: TGTGCCAGCAGCTTGAACAGGGGGGCCTACAATGAGCAGTACTTC. It encodes CASSLNRGAYNEQYF.

This clonotype was detected many times. V gene TRBV7-2 combines with J gene TRBJ2-1; tentatively, D is TRBD1 (6 bases). The germline gives CDR1 SGHTA, CDR2 FQGNSA. V lost 1 base, J lost 13 bases, and 20 bases lay in between. The CDR3 extends over 15 amino acids. This chain's CDR3 is CASSLVVGQQETQFF. DNA of the CDR3: TGTGCCAGCAGCTTAGTCGTCGGACAGCAAGAGACCCAGTTCTTC.

This chain joins TRBV7-2 and TRBJ2-3; a possible D gene is TRBD1 (6 bases). The ends were cut back, 4 bases at V and 2 bases at J, with 7 bases in the middle. This CDR3 comprises 13 residues. Germline values: CDR1 SGHTA, CDR2 FQGNSA. The chain's CDR3 is CASSWDTTDTQYF. CDR3 in DNA: TGTGCCAGCAGCTGGGACACCACAGATACGCAGTATTTT.